This T cell receptor (beta chain) was obtained from a study of blood T cell repertoires in COVID-19. About the study: Donors in the United States, Italy and Spain gave samples during acute or convalescent COVID-19.

The CDR3 is made up of 16 amino acids. From germline, CDR1 is LGHDT and CDR2 YNNKEL (reference sequence). Trimming took 1 base from V and 0 from J, leaving 10 bases between them. The method was immunoSEQ multiplex PCR; TCRdb's version includes in-frame clones alone and lacks a portion of them. The profile shows about 160,000 clones, over 80% of them singletons. This clone is a singleton in its sample. The chain employs TRBV3-1 (or the pseudogene TRBV3-2) and TRBJ1-5; D is unresolved. The source of this sequence is a woman aged 60 to 75 who had recovered from COVID-19. Sequenced: peripheral blood. In DNA form, the CDR3 reads TGTGCCAGCAGCCAAGGGCAGATCTTTAGCAATCAGCCCCAGCATTTT. Translating it yields CASSQGQIFSNQPQHF.